Presented here are 26 T cell receptor beta chains from one specimen sequenced in a study of CD8 T cells in ankylosing spondylitis (dated 2017 in TCRdb). Beyond this particular receptor, the publication reports: Blood from ankylosing spondylitis patients appeared to be characterized by a TCR beta motif made up of about 8 highly homologous amino acid variants.

Libraries were constructed by 5' RACE. This sample was sequenced with an Illumina HiSeq 2500. TCRdb reran the public reads through fastp at Q25 and MiXCR, keeping productive beta chains. Every entry covers one CDR3 protein and lists the most common genes and DNA from its rows. The sample profile shows fewer than 550,000 distinct CDR3 sequences; approximately 5% of them were found once. The ten largest clones capture roughly 3.5% of the sample. Antigens of these TCRs are unknown. Specimen: blood, either unsorted or a sorted T cell fraction (not recorded which). The receptors derive from a male donor with ankylosing spondylitis.

This clonotype was recorded at least ten times. The V and J genes are TRBV12-3 or TRBV12-4 and TRBJ1-2; D may be TRBD1 (6 bases). This CDR3 has 13 residues. V shed 6 bases and J shed 2 bases, with 10 bases lying between them. The CDR3, as DNA: TGTGCCAGCAGCAAAGACAGGAACTATGGCTACACCTTC. Its protein product is CASSKDRNYGYTF.

This clonotype was counted many times. The rearrangement joins TRBV5-1 to TRBJ1-2, with D hard to call. This CDR3 is built from 17 residues. Germline-derived CDR1 and CDR2 are SGHRS and YFSETQ. V lost 5 bases, J lost 7 bases, and 27 bases lay in between. The CDR3 loop reads CASSRTSPRMGDVGYTF. Written as DNA, the CDR3 is TGCGCCAGCAGTCGGACCTCTCCTCGGATGGGAGACGTTGGCTACACCTTC.

This clonotype was recorded at least ten times. The rearrangement joins TRBV12-3 or TRBV12-4 to TRBJ1-1, with D possibly being TRBD1 (5 bases). V was pared by 6 bases and J by 5 bases, with 16 bases between. The CDR3 totals 14 residues. The CDR3, as DNA: TGTGCCAGCAGACTGGACATATCGAGGACTGAAGCTTTCTTT. This translates into CASRLDISRTEAFF.

The sample holds one count of this clonotype. The chain combines TRBV5-5 with TRBJ2-2, with TRBD1 matching 9 bases. The V gene end was trimmed by 9 bases and the J gene end by 6 bases; junction bases not matched to a gene: 12. The CDR3 is 15 amino acids. Germline CDR1 is SGHKS and CDR2 is YYEKEE (reference sequence). The CDR3 sequence: CAIGSGQGWAGELFF. CDR3 DNA: TGTGCCATCGGCTCCGGACAGGGGTGGGCCGGGGAGCTGTTTTTT. The complete variable domain, with remaining parts taken from reference TRBV5-5 and TRBJ2-2, reads DAGVTQSPTHLIKTRGQQVTLRCSPISGHKSVSWYQQVLGQGPQFIFQYYEKEERGRGNFPDRFSARQFPNYSSELNVNALLLGDSALYLCAIGSGQGWAGELFFGEGSRLTVL.

This clonotype was seen ten or more times. The chain employs TRBV11-2 and TRBJ1-1; 7 positions agree with TRBD1. Trimming removed 5 bases from V and 2 bases from J; junction bases left unmatched: 8. CDR3 length: 15 amino acids. Germline V lookup: CDR1 SGHAT, CDR2 FQNNGV. The CDR3 here is CASSPGQEPNTEAFF. DNA of the CDR3: TGTGCCAGCAGCCCAGGACAGGAACCAAACACTGAAGCTTTCTTT.

This clonotype was seen ten or more times. The chain has TRBV4-3 and TRBJ1-1; maybe TRBD1 (6 bases). Trimming removed 3 bases from V and 6 bases from J, with 17 bases in between. The length of the CDR3 is 15 residues. Germline V gene lookup returns CDR1 LGHNA and CDR2 YSLEER. CDR3 in DNA: TGCGCCAGCAGCCAGATAAGGGGGGACGTTTCTGAAGCTTTCTTT. As protein: CASSQIRGDVSEAFF.

This clonotype was seen ten or more times. This chain joins TRBV20-1 and TRBJ2-7, with a weak D call TRBD2 (6 bases). The germline CDR1 and CDR2 sequences are DFQATT and SNEGSKA (reference sequence). The CDR3 covers 13 residues. Deletions cut 3 bases from V and 0 bases from J, with 9 bases between. The CDR3 DNA reads as TGCAGTGCTAGCGGGGGAAGCTCCTACGAGCAGTACTTC. Its protein is CSASGGSSYEQYF.

This clonotype showed up many times. The CDR3 is CSVSDTTSYEQYF. CDR3 in DNA: TGCAGCGTGTCGGACACGACCTCCTACGAGCAGTACTTC. The V call is TRBV29-1, the J call TRBJ2-7; a weak D match, TRBD1 (5 bases). Looked up from germline, CDR1 is SQVTM and CDR2 is ANQGSEA. The CDR3 loop spans 13 amino acids. Trimming shortened V by 6 bases and J by 0 bases, and 12 bases separated the two germline ends.

This clonotype was seen repeatedly, ten times or more. The rearrangement joins TRBV20-1 to TRBJ1-2; D is possibly TRBD1 (6 bases). The CDR3 extends over 12 amino acids. The V gene lost 5 bases and the J gene lost 4 bases, with 11 bases spanning the gap. Germline values: CDR1 DFQATT, CDR2 SNEGSKA (reference sequence). CDR3 residues: CSASTGFYGYTF. CDR3 DNA sequence: TGCAGTGCTTCGACAGGATTCTATGGCTACACCTTC.

This clonotype was seen many times. CDR3 coding DNA: TGTGCCAGCAGCTTACTCGGGGTAGCCTACGAGCAGTACTTC. Translating it yields CASSLLGVAYEQYF. The rearrangement uses TRBV7-2 and TRBJ2-7; TRBD2 is a possible D gene (5 bases). CDR3 length equals 14 residues. Deletions cut 2 bases from V and 2 bases from J, with 10 bases between. Germline CDR1 SGHTA, CDR2 FQGNSA.

The table lists this clonotype with many counts. The CDR3 region is CASSLAEFYGYTF. CDR3 bases: TGCGCCAGCAGCTTGGCTGAGTTCTATGGCTACACCTTC. The chain employs TRBV5-1 and TRBJ1-2; D unresolved. The CDR3 is 13 residues long. The germline gives CDR1 SGHRS, CDR2 YFSETQ. V lost 0 bases and J lost 4, with 7 bases in between.

This clonotype was observed at least ten times. This chain joins TRBV11-1 and TRBJ2-5, with 11 bases fitting TRBD1. CDR3 length equals 18 residues. With V trimmed by 5 bases and J by 0 bases, 11 bases remained unmatched. The germline CDR1 and CDR2 sequences are SGHAT and FQDESV (reference sequence). CDR3: CASSDGDRGIKYQETQYF. The CDR3 bases are TGTGCCAGCAGCGATGGGGACAGGGGGATTAAGTACCAAGAGACCCAGTACTTC.

This clonotype was seen only a few times. This chain uses TRBV11-2 with TRBJ2-7; 14 bases line up with TRBD2. J lost 7 bases, V lost 4 bases, and 18 bases had no gene match. The CDR3 has 19 residues. From germline, CDR1 is SGHAT and CDR2 FQNNGV. The CDR3 here is CASSSPPGLAGAVFREQYF. CDR3 nucleotides: TGTGCCAGCAGCTCTCCGCCGGGACTAGCGGGGGCCGTTTTTCGAGAGCAGTACTTC. The variable domain in full, with the rest retrieved from reference TRBV11-2 and TRBJ2-7, is EAGVAQSPRYKIIEKRQSVAFWCNPISGHATLYWYQQILGQGPKLLIQFQNNGVVDDSQLPKDRFSAERLKGVDSTLKIQPAKLEDSAVYLCASSSPPGLAGAVFREQYFGPGTRLTVT.

In its sample, this clonotype was seen a few times. CDR3 nucleotide sequence: TGCGCCAGCAGCTTGACGGGACTTCAAGATACGCAGTATTTT. This sequence encodes CASSLTGLQDTQYF. This chain connects TRBV5-1 to TRBJ2-3; possibly TRBD2 for D (6 bases). CDR3 length: 14 amino acids. V was trimmed by 1 base and J by 5 bases, leaving 11 bases between them. Germline V gives CDR1 SGHRS, CDR2 YFSETQ.

The table lists this clonotype with many counts. One end of the junction is discordant with germline, which a read error may explain. J is TRBJ1-1 and V is TRBV5-1; no definite D call. This CDR3 is 13 amino acids long. Looked up from germline, CDR1 is SGHRS and CDR2 is YFSETQ. Written as DNA, the CDR3 is TGTGCCAGCAGCTTAGAACTGAACACTGAAGCTTTCTTT. Encoded protein: CASSLELNTEAFF.

Concerning this clonotype itself: At one of its ends the junction is not consistent with the germline gene, which may arise from a read error. J is TRBJ2-7 and V is TRBV7-6, with 9 bases lining up with TRBD1. CDR3 length: 15 amino acids. Germline lookup yields CDR1 SGHVS and CDR2 FNYEAQ. CDR3 loop: CASTLDRDRAYEQYF. The CDR3 DNA is TGTGCCAGCACCTTAGACCGGGACAGGGCCTACGAGCAGTACTTC.

This clonotype appeared many times. J is TRBJ2-2 and V is TRBV27, with D possibly TRBD2 on 5 matching bases. This CDR3 has 15 amino acids. The ends were cut back, 1 base at V and 7 bases at J, with 13 bases in the middle. CDR1 MNHEY and CDR2 SMNVEV come from the germline V gene (reference sequence). Written as DNA, the CDR3 is TGTGCCAGCAGTTTATTCGGATTCGGAGGCGGGGAGCTGTTTTTT. Translation: CASSLFGFGGGELFF.

This clonotype was seen at least ten times. The V and J genes are TRBV28 and TRBJ2-7; D remains unclear. V was trimmed by 4 bases and J by 3 bases, leaving 7 bases between them. The germline V gene has CDR1 MDHEN and CDR2 SYDVKM. The CDR3 consists of 12 residues. CDR3 residues: CASSSPLYEQYF. DNA for the CDR3: TGTGCCAGCAGTTCCCCCCTCTACGAGCAGTACTTC.

The table lists this clonotype with many counts. The gene calls are TRBV4-2 and TRBJ2-5; 11 nucleotides line up with TRBD1. J gave up 4 bases and V 4 bases, and 11 bases lay outside the gene matches. Germline CDR1 and CDR2: LGHNA and YNFKEQ. The CDR3 consists of 17 residues. Here the CDR3 DNA reads TGTGCCAGCAGCCGAACCGGGACAGGGGGTTTGGGAGAGACCCAGTACTTC. Protein: CASSRTGTGGLGETQYF.

The V gene is TRBV28, the J gene TRBJ1-1, with a possible D match to TRBD1 (5 bases). CDR3 length: 16 residues. CDR1 and CDR2 from the germline V gene are MDHEN and SYDVKM. V lost 6 bases and J lost 2, with 19 bases in between. This CDR3 reads CASRRSGFARNTEAFF. CDR3 DNA sequence: TGTGCCAGCAGAAGATCAGGGTTTGCGAGAAACACTGAAGCTTTCTTT.

This clonotype came up many times. The rearrangement joins TRBV4-1 to TRBJ2-5; D not resolved. CDR1 is MGHRA and CDR2 is YSYEKL in the germline V gene. V shed 2 bases and J shed 2 bases, with 12 bases lying between them. This CDR3 comprises 15 residues. CDR3: CASSQRRARQETQYF. In DNA form, the CDR3 reads TGCGCCAGCAGCCAAAGACGGGCACGACAAGAGACCCAGTACTTC.

The V and J genes are TRBV20-1 and TRBJ2-3; D possibly corresponds to TRBD1 (5 bases). Trimming took off 6 bases at V and 0 bases at J, with 10 bases between the two ends. The CDR3 totals 13 residues. The germline CDR1 and CDR2 sequences are DFQATT and SNEGSKA (reference sequence). CDR3 coding DNA: TGCAGTGCCGTTCGACAGAGCACAGATACGCAGTATTTT. It is translated as CSAVRQSTDTQYF.

This clonotype was observed at least ten times. The V call is TRBV5-1, the J call TRBJ2-1; TRBD2 might be the D (5 bases). The CDR3 totals 16 residues. Trimming stripped 4 bases from V and 5 bases from J, with 19 bases between. Per germline, CDR1 SGHRS and CDR2 YFSETQ. The CDR3 bases are TGCGCCAGCAGCCCCATCCGGGCCCTAGCCAACAATGAGCAGTTCTTC. Protein product: CASSPIRALANNEQFF.

This clonotype has more than one count but fewer than ten. The chain links TRBV7-2 to TRBJ2-2; 12 nucleotides line up with TRBD2. V lost 1 base to trimming and J lost 6 bases; unmatched junction nucleotides: 6. From germline, CDR1 is SGHTA and CDR2 FQGNSA. This CDR3 is built from 17 residues. CDR3 residues: CASSLGLTSGSAGELFF. The CDR3 region has the DNA TGTGCCAGCAGCTTAGGCCTGACTAGCGGGAGTGCCGGGGAGCTGTTTTTT.

CDR3 DNA: TGCGCCAGCAGCCAAGGCGTGGCTAGCGGCTACGAGCAGTACTTC. Translating gives CASSQGVASGYEQYF. V usage is TRBV4-3 and J usage is TRBJ2-7; TRBD2 matches 7 bases. V was pared by 1 base and J by 3 bases, with 6 bases of the junction left unmatched. From germline, CDR1 is LGHNA and CDR2 YSLEER. The CDR3 runs to 15 residues.

The V call is TRBV5-1, the J call TRBJ2-1; no definite D call. CDR1 SGHRS and CDR2 YFSETQ come from the germline V gene. The CDR3 is made up of 15 amino acids. The germline V and J ends were trimmed by 6 bases and 6 bases, with 19 bases remaining between them. The DNA of the CDR3 is TGCGCCAGCACCTTAGAGACGCTTACCTCCAATGAGCAGTTCTTC. Its protein is CASTLETLTSNEQFF.